The clone carrying this T cell receptor beta chain has ten or more counts. The antigen remains undetermined. The data were obtained in a study of HIV-infected children after antiretroviral therapy interruption. Study summary: Recorded EBV and CMV exposure existed for most children. For the interruption arm, samples span week 0 through about 3 years after study end. Continuous-treatment samples came from weeks 0, 48 and 150. Regarding the study as a whole: Naive CD4+ Gini coefficient rose by interruption end, suggesting clonal expansion.

A 3' RACE protocol on RNA, with unique molecular identifiers, produced the TCR library. Using its own MiXCR run on the 3' RACE reads, TCRdb lists one record per CDR3 protein. The sample lists about 86,000 distinct CDR3 sequences; roughly 6.4% were seen once. The germline V and J ends were trimmed by 0 bases and 2 bases, with 10 bases remaining between them. The CDR3 consists of 14 residues. Germline-derived CDR1 and CDR2 are GTSNPN and SVGIG (reference sequence). Treatment indicated: PENTA 11 planned treatment interruption arm or continuous ART arm. Here the sequenced sample was CD45RA+ CD4+ T cells from PBMCs, pooled from several time points, taken from a donor given antiretroviral therapy, either interrupted or continuous. Indicated subset: naive CD4+ CD45RA+ CD45RO- T cells. This TCR came from a pool of human donors with HIV. J is TRBJ1-2 and V is TRBV30; D unclear. DNA for the CDR3: TGTGCCTGGAGTGTAAGTGGGATCAACTATGGCTACACCTTC. Amino acid sequence: CAWSVSGINYGYTF.